This T cell receptor (beta chain) comes out of a study of T cell clonotyping in hematopoietic cell transplantation. The protocol was immunoSEQ multiplex PCR, while the TCRdb copy is restricted to in-frame clones and leaves out a portion. The table lists more than 25,000 clones, 92% of them singletons, with around 10% in the top ten. As concerns this clone: What it recognizes is unknown.

CDR3 size: 17 residues. Samples: about 28 days before transplant, then days 30, 100 and 180 after. Study-level findings and limits: After transplant, recipient diversity fell while pathologically expanded clonotypes grew through day 180. At the given depth, recipient repertoires were over 95% de novo clonotypes.

The origin of this receptor is a female patient aged 50-60 years who had an allogeneic stem cell transplant from a related donor, so the T cells may come from the graft donor. Some clones in this sample may be carry-over from other donors' samples. The material was PBMCs, obtained 100 days after allogeneic stem cell transplant. J is TRBJ1-4 and V is TRBV21-1; the table's D call, TRBD1, has no DNA check behind it. TRBV21-1 is a known pseudogene. The CDR3 DNA follows: TGTGCCAGCAGCAAAGCGAAAGGGGGCCAAACTAATGAAAAACTGTTTTTT. Its translation: CASSKAKGGQTNEKLFF.